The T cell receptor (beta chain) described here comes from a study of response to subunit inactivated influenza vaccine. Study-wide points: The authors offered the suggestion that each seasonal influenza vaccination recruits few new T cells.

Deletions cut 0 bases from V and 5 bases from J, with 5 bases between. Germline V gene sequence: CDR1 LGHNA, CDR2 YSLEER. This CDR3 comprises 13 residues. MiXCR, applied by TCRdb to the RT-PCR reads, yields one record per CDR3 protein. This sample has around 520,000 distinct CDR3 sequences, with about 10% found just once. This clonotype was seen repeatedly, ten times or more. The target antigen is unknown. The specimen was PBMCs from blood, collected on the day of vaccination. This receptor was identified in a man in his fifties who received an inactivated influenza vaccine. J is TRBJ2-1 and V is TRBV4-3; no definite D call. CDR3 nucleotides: TGCGCCAGCAGCCAAGAGTCGGACAATGAGCAGTTCTTC. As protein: CASSQESDNEQFF.